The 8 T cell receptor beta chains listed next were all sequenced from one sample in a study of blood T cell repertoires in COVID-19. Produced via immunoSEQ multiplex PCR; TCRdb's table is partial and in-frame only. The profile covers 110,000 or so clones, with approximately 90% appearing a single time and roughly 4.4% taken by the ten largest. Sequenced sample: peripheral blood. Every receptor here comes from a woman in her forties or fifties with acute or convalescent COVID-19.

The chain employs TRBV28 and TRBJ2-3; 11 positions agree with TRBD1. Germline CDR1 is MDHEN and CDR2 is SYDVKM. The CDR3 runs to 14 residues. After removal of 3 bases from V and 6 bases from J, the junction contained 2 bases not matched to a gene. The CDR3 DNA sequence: TGTGCCAGCAGTTTCGGACAGGGGGCCGATACGCAGTATTTT. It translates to CASSFGQGADTQYF.

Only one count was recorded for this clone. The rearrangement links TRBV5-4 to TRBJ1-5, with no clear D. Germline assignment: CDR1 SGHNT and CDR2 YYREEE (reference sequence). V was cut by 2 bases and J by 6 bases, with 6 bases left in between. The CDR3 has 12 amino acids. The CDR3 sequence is CASSFRGQPQHF. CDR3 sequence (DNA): TGTGCCAGCAGCTTTCGGGGTCAGCCCCAGCATTTT.

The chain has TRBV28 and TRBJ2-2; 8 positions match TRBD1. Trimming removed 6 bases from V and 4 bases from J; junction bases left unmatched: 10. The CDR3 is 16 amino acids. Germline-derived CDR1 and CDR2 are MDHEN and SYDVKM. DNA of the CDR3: TGTGCCAGCAGCGATCCCAGGGGGCGCGGCACCGGGGAGCTGTTTTTT. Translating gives CASSDPRGRGTGELFF.

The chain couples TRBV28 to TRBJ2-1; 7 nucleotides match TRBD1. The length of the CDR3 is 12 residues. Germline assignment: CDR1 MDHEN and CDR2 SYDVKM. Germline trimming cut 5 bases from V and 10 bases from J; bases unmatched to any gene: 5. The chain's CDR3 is CASSPQGKEQFF. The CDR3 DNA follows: TGTGCCAGCAGTCCACAGGGGAAGGAGCAGTTCTTC.

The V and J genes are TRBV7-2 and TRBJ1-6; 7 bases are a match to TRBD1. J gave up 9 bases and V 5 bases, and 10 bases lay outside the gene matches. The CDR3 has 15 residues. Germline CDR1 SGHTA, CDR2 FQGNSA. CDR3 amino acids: CASSPNFRGASPLHF. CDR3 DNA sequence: TGTGCCAGCAGCCCGAATTTCAGGGGGGCTTCACCCCTCCACTTT.

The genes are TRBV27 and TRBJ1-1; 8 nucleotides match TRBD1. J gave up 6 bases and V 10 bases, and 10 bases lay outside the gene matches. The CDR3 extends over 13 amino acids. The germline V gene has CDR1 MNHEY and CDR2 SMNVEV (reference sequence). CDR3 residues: CANNRGKSAEAFF. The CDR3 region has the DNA TGTGCCAACAACAGGGGGAAGAGCGCTGAAGCTTTCTTT.

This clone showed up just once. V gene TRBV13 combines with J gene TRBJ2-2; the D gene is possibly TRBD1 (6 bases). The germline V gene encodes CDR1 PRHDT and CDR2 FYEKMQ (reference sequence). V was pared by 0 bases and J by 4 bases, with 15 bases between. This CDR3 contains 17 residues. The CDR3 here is CASSLGAQGWSTGELFF. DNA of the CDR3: TGTGCCAGCAGCTTAGGTGCACAGGGTTGGTCCACCGGGGAGCTGTTTTTT. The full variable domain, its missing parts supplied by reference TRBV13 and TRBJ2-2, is AAGVIQSPRHLIKEKRETATLKCYPIPRHDTVYWYQQGPGQDPQFLISFYEKMQSDKGSIPDRFSAQQFSDYHSELNMSSLELGDSALYFCASSLGAQGWSTGELFFGEGSRLTVL.

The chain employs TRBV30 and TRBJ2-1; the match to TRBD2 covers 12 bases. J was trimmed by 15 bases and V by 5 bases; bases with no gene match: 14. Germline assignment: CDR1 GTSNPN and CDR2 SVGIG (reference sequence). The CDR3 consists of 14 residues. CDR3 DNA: TGTGCCTGGGGCCCGAGTACTAGCGGGAGGATCTCGTTCTTC. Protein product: CAWGPSTSGRISFF.